This T cell receptor (beta chain) appears in the sequencing data of a study of read filtering for tumor transcriptome and immune sequencing. Overall study: By R-ISS, stages I, II and III held around 8, 16 and 7 patients. Findings and caveats of the study: Even smaller IR-seq throughput identified most shared clonotypes. Sorted CD138-negative bone marrow cells were not purified T cells.

This clonotype has just a few counts. Its specificity is unknown. Sampling of bone marrow took place during active disease in every patient. From approximately 430 ng of RNA, a library with molecular barcoded alpha/delta and beta/gamma adaptors was made. TCRdb used MiXCR to reprocess the reads, holding one entry per CDR3 protein. Here the sample spans under 150,000 distinct CDR3 sequences, about 13% being singletons. The length of the CDR3 is 13 residues. Germline values: CDR1 SQVTM, CDR2 ANQGSEA. Between the trimmed V and J ends, which lost 3 bases and 2 bases, there was a span of 11 bases. This sequence originates from a donor at least 40 years old with multiple myeloma. The chain is built from TRBV29-1 and TRBJ2-7; maybe TRBD1 (5 bases). Sequenced material: a population of CD138-negative cells sorted from bone marrow. The CDR3, as DNA: TGCAGCGTTGAGGACGGACATCCCTACGAGCAGTACTTC. It is translated as CSVEDGHPYEQYF.